Listed here are 13 T cell receptor beta chains from one sample, sequenced in a study of T cells after yellow fever vaccination. TCRdb re-derived calls from the 5' RACE reads in MiXCR, one entry per CDR3 protein. The repertoire holds some 26,000 distinct CDR3 sequences, with roughly 3.4% as singletons. Sequences were derived from PBMCs, either bulk or a sorted T-cell subset (CD4+, CD8+, memory, or dextramer-sorted; not recorded which), sampled more than 40 days after the first yellow fever vaccination. The receptors originated from a man aged 18 to 29 who received the YFV17D yellow fever vaccine.

This clonotype appeared many times. The chain couples TRBV5-5 to TRBJ2-4; D is possibly TRBD1 or TRBD2 (5 bases each). The CDR3 spans 14 residues. The germline V and J ends were trimmed by 5 bases and 3 bases, with 12 bases remaining between them. Germline V gives CDR1 SGHKS, CDR2 YYEKEE (reference sequence). DNA for the CDR3: TGTGCCAGCAGTCCCGGGACGTACAAAAACATTCAGTACTTC. Its protein is CASSPGTYKNIQYF.

This clonotype was observed many times. The gene calls are TRBV12-3 or TRBV12-4 and TRBJ1-5; D gene unclear. The V end lost 6 bases, the J end lost 0 bases, and 15 bases lay between the germline ends. The CDR3 length is 16 residues. The CDR3 loop reads CASSSVDIISNQPQHF. DNA of the CDR3: TGTGCCAGCAGCTCCGTCGACATAATTAGCAATCAGCCCCAGCATTTT.

This clonotype was counted many times. The CDR3 protein is CASSPSGLQETQYF. The CDR3 nucleotides are TGTGCCAGCAGTCCGTCGGGGCTCCAAGAGACCCAGTACTTC. The chain carries TRBV6-1 and TRBJ2-5; TRBD1 or TRBD2 may be the D gene (5 bases each). The germline gives CDR1 MNHNS, CDR2 SASEGT. The CDR3 spans 14 residues. Trimming removed 5 bases from V and 1 base from J, with 11 bases in between.

This clonotype was observed at least ten times. The V gene is TRBV4-2, the J gene TRBJ2-7; possibly TRBD1 for D (5 bases). Germline V gives CDR1 LGHNA, CDR2 YNFKEQ. Between the trimmed V and J ends, which lost 4 bases and 0 bases, there was a span of 19 bases. This CDR3 is built from 17 residues. DNA of the CDR3: TGTGCCAGCAGCCGAAGGGGCCATACTGGTAGCTCCTACGAGCAGTACTTC. Residues: CASSRRGHTGSSYEQYF.

In this sample, this clonotype turned up many times. The CDR3 coding sequence is TGTGCCAGCGCGAACGTGCGGGAAGACACTGAAGCTTTCTTT. Translation: CASANVREDTEAFF. The genes are TRBV11-2 and TRBJ1-1; D remains ambiguous. The CDR3 is made up of 14 amino acids. CDR1 SGHAT and CDR2 FQNNGV come from the germline V gene. Trimming stripped 8 bases from V and 3 bases from J, with 16 bases between.

This clonotype came up many times. This chain connects TRBV4-2 to TRBJ2-3; D remains ambiguous. The CDR3 runs 14 residues. Trimming removed 0 bases from V and 8 bases from J, with 12 bases in between. In germline, CDR1 is LGHNA, CDR2 YNFKEQ. The CDR3 loop is CASSQESPAATQYF. The CDR3 DNA is TGTGCCAGCAGCCAAGAGTCCCCAGCCGCTACGCAGTATTTT.

This clonotype was detected many times. The gene calls are TRBV7-3 and TRBJ2-7, with 8 bases fitting TRBD1. V dropped 4 bases and J dropped 7; count of bases not matched to a gene: 12. Germline V lookup: CDR1 SGHTA, CDR2 FQGTGA. The CDR3 is 15 residues long. The DNA for the CDR3 is TGTGCCAGCAGCTCCGGGACAGGCTCCCAGAAGGAGCAGTACTTC. This encodes CASSSGTGSQKEQYF.

This clonotype was observed at least ten times. V and J are TRBV7-2 and TRBJ1-5; D unclear. Germline lookup yields CDR1 SGHTA and CDR2 FQGNSA. The germline V and J ends were trimmed by 4 bases and 0 bases, with 4 bases remaining between them. This CDR3 is 13 amino acids long. The DNA for the CDR3 is TGTGCCAGCAGCTCCTATAGCAATCAGCCCCAGCATTTT. Its protein is CASSSYSNQPQHF.

The table lists this clonotype with many counts. V usage is TRBV5-1 and J usage is TRBJ2-5, with 7 bases that match TRBD1. Germline V gives CDR1 SGHRS, CDR2 YFSETQ. V shed 4 bases, J shed 2 bases, and the junction held 14 bases outside the gene matches. The CDR3 consists of 17 residues. The CDR3 nucleotides are TGCGCCAGCAGCCCGGGACAGACCCTAACTATACAAGAGACCCAGTACTTC. It translates to CASSPGQTLTIQETQYF. The full variable domain, its missing parts supplied by reference TRBV5-1 and TRBJ2-5, is KAGVTQTPRYLIKTRGQQVTLSCSPISGHRSVSWYQQTPGQGLQFLFEYFSETQRNKGNFPGRFSGRQFSNSRSEMNVSTLELGDSALYLCASSPGQTLTIQETQYFGPGTRLLVL.

This clonotype was seen ten or more times. The V and J genes are TRBV20-1 and TRBJ2-3, with TRBD1 matching 7 bases. V gave up 2 bases and J gave up 2 bases; unmatched junction bases: 13. This CDR3 comprises 17 residues. CDR1 and CDR2 from the germline V gene are DFQATT and SNEGSKA (reference sequence). Here the CDR3 reads CSARPRQGLGNTDTQYF. The CDR3 DNA reads as TGCAGTGCTAGACCTCGACAGGGTTTGGGCAACACAGATACGCAGTATTTT.

This clonotype was seen ten or more times. The chain combines TRBV6-5 with TRBJ2-3; TRBD2 matches 9 bases. The CDR3 runs 16 residues. Trimming cost V 2 bases and J 1 base; bases outside gene matches: 4. CDR1 is MNHEY and CDR2 is SVGAGI in the germline V gene. The chain's CDR3 is CASSYAGGQGTDTQYF. The CDR3 coding sequence is TGTGCCAGCAGTTACGCGGGGGGGCAAGGCACAGATACGCAGTATTTT.

This clonotype occurred many times. The chain combines TRBV7-2 with TRBJ2-3; the D gene is possibly TRBD1 (5 bases). The CDR3 sequence is 15 residues long. Germline loops: CDR1 SGHTA, CDR2 FQGNSA. The germline V and J ends were trimmed by 5 bases and 2 bases, with 14 bases remaining between them. The CDR3 reads CASSPQVSITDTQYF. The CDR3 nucleotides are TGTGCCAGCAGCCCACAGGTTTCAATCACAGATACGCAGTATTTT.

This clonotype was counted at least ten times. CDR3 in DNA: TGCAGTGCTAGTCTGCCTAGCGGGGGGGGGTCGAACACCGGGGAGCTGTTTTTT. Translation gives CSASLPSGGGSNTGELFF. The chain couples TRBV20-1 to TRBJ2-2; 12 bases are a match to TRBD2. V trimming: 3 bases; J trimming: 0 bases; junction bases outside the gene matches: 8. The germline gives CDR1 DFQATT, CDR2 SNEGSKA (reference sequence). CDR3 length: 18 residues.